The 21 T cell receptor beta chains below come from one sample, sequenced in a study of blood T cells in healthy people across ages. A second PCR, run for about 6 to 11 cycles, used a sample-barcoded 5' primer plus a J-beta primer mix. TCRdb used MiXCR to reprocess the 5' RACE reads, holding one entry per CDR3 protein. This table has around 1.5 million distinct CDR3 sequences, approximately 59% appearing once. Sequences were obtained from blood. The receptors originated from a man between 18 and 35 years old in good health.

The CDR3 DNA is TGTGCCAGCAGCCCGGGGACTAGCGGGAAAGTAGATACGCAGTATTTT. It codes for CASSPGTSGKVDTQYF. V gene TRBV13 combines with J gene TRBJ2-3; 13 nucleotides align to TRBD2. Losses at the gene ends were 5 bases for V and 5 bases for J; bases not matched to a gene: 7. The CDR3 is 16 amino acids. CDR1 PRHDT and CDR2 FYEKMQ come from the germline V gene (reference sequence).

This sequence joins TRBV7-2 and TRBJ1-5; D call uncertain. Germline assignment: CDR1 SGHTA and CDR2 FQGNSA. The CDR3 length is 17 residues. V lost 2 bases and J 1 base, leaving 15 bases between the germline ends. The CDR3 nucleotides are TGTGCCAGCAGCTTATCAGCTCGGGTGGACAGCAATCAGCCCCAGCATTTT. Amino acid sequence: CASSLSARVDSNQPQHF. Based on the CDR3 plus reference TRBV7-2 and TRBJ1-5, the full variable domain is GAGVSQSPSNKVTEKGKDVELRCDPISGHTALYWYRQSLGQGLEFLIYFQGNSAPDKSGLPSDRFSAERTGGSVSTLTIQRTQQEDSAVYLCASSLSARVDSNQPQHFGDGTRLSIL.

This clonotype was found a few times. This chain uses TRBV4-2 with TRBJ2-5; TRBD2 agrees at 11 bases. V trimming: 3 bases; J trimming: 5 bases; junction bases outside the gene matches: 5. The germline CDR1 and CDR2 sequences are LGHNA and YNFKEQ. The CDR3 contains 15 residues. The CDR3 nucleotides are TGTGCCAGCAGCCAGTTAGCGGGAGGGGGGGAGACCCAGTACTTC. This encodes CASSQLAGGGETQYF.

This chain uses TRBV11-2 with TRBJ1-1; the D is unclear. Trimming removed 0 bases from V and 1 base from J, with 9 bases in between. This CDR3 has 15 amino acids. Germline V gene sequence: CDR1 SGHAT, CDR2 FQNNGV. The CDR3: CASSLDYGQNTEAFF. The CDR3 DNA reads TGTGCCAGCAGCTTAGATTATGGCCAGAACACTGAAGCTTTCTTT.

Turning to this clonotype: The junction departs from germline at one end; a sequencing error may be responsible. This chain connects TRBV29-1 to TRBJ2-5; TRBD1 aligns across 9 bases. This CDR3 spans 16 amino acids. From germline, CDR1 is SQVTM and CDR2 ANQGSEA. The CDR3 spells CSIEGTGTGRQETQYF. The DNA of the CDR3 is TGCAGCATTGAGGGCACCGGGACAGGGAGACAAGAGACCCAGTACTTC.

This clonotype occurred a few times. This chain joins TRBV29-1 and TRBJ1-2; D remains ambiguous. Germline CDR1 reads SQVTM; CDR2 reads ANQGSEA. The CDR3 has 10 amino acids. V was clipped by 3 bases and J by 8 bases, with 7 bases between them. Here the CDR3 DNA reads TGCAGCGTTGACTGGGGAGGCTACACCTTC. It translates to CSVDWGGYTF.

This clonotype was recorded a few times. The rearrangement joins TRBV6-5 to TRBJ2-7; D remains ambiguous. This CDR3 is built from 14 residues. Germline CDR1 reads MNHEY; CDR2 reads SVGAGI. V lost 5 bases, J lost 0 bases, and 11 bases lay in between. CDR3 nucleotides: TGTGCCAGCAGTCGGACGTACAGCTCCTACGAGCAGTACTTC. Translating gives CASSRTYSSYEQYF.

The V gene is TRBV6-2 or TRBV6-3, the J gene TRBJ1-1; 8 nucleotides match TRBD1. V trimming: 4 bases; J trimming: 1 base; junction bases outside the gene matches: 5. The germline gives CDR1 MNHEY, CDR2 SVGEGT. CDR3 length: 15 amino acids. Here the CDR3 DNA reads TGTGCCAGCAGTTCCCTGACAGGGGCGAACACTGAAGCTTTCTTT. Translating gives CASSSLTGANTEAFF.

This chain connects TRBV12-3 or TRBV12-4 to TRBJ2-1; 12 nucleotides match TRBD2. The CDR3 loop spans 13 amino acids. With 10 bases clipped from V and 10 bases from J, the junction kept 8 bases outside the gene matches. CDR3 in amino acids: CATGLAGRLEQFF. CDR3 bases: TGTGCCACCGGACTAGCGGGACGCCTGGAGCAGTTCTTC.

The V gene is TRBV29-1, the J gene TRBJ2-6, with a possible D match to TRBD2 (6 bases). Deletions cut 6 bases from V and 0 bases from J, with 15 bases between. This CDR3 region has 16 residues. CDR1 is SQVTM and CDR2 is ANQGSEA in the germline V gene. The CDR3 is CSVGLLEHSGANVLTF. The CDR3 DNA follows: TGCAGCGTGGGACTGCTCGAACACTCTGGGGCCAACGTCCTGACTTTC. Full variable domain (rest looked up from reference TRBV29-1 and TRBJ2-6): SAVISQKPSRDICQRGTSLTIQCQVDSQVTMMFWYRQQPGQSLTLIATANQGSEATYESGFVIDKFPISRPNLTFSTLTVSNMSPEDSSIYLCSVGLLEHSGANVLTFGAGSRLTVL.

This clonotype was observed a handful of times. The V gene is TRBV6-1, the J gene TRBJ2-7, with no clear D. This CDR3 is built from 15 residues. Germline V gene lookup returns CDR1 MNHNS and CDR2 SASEGT. V dropped 0 bases and J dropped 2 bases, with 11 bases sitting between them. The chain's CDR3 is CASSEAGGVTYEQYF. The CDR3 nucleotides read TGTGCCAGCAGTGAAGCTGGCGGAGTCACCTACGAGCAGTACTTC.

The chain uses TRBV28 and TRBJ2-7; D remains unclear. The germline gives CDR1 MDHEN, CDR2 SYDVKM. This CDR3 region has 16 residues. V was cut by 5 bases and J by 2 bases, with 19 bases left in between. The CDR3 DNA is TGTGCCAGCAGTCCCCCTAGGGTGGGAAGCCCCTACGAGCAGTACTTC. Translating it yields CASSPPRVGSPYEQYF. Drawing the rest from reference TRBV28 and TRBJ2-7, the complete variable domain is DVKVTQSSRYLVKRTGEKVFLECVQDMDHENMFWYRQDPGLGLRLIYFSYDVKMKEKGDIPEGYSVSREKKERFSLILESASTNQTSMYLCASSPPRVGSPYEQYFGPGTRLTVT.

The J gene is TRBJ2-2, the V gene TRBV24-1, with D maybe TRBD2 (5 bases). CDR3 length equals 15 residues. Germline V CDR1 and CDR2: KGHDR, SFDVKD. Trimming left V 3 bases short and J 1 base short, with 8 bases between. The CDR3 is CATSDAGLNTGELFF. In nucleotides, the CDR3 is TGTGCCACCAGTGATGCGGGTTTGAACACCGGGGAGCTGTTTTTT.

The V and J genes are TRBV20-1 and TRBJ2-7, with a tentative D call TRBD1 (5 bases). V gave up 5 bases and J gave up 2 bases, with 13 bases separating them. The CDR3 extends over 13 amino acids. The germline V gene encodes CDR1 DFQATT and CDR2 SNEGSKA (reference sequence). CDR3 protein: CSAQDTSTYEQYF. The DNA of the CDR3 is TGCAGTGCTCAGGACACTTCAACCTACGAGCAGTACTTC.

As regards this clonotype: Its ends do not fully match the called genes, so a read error is possible. The CDR3 DNA reads as TGCGTCAGCAGCCAAGTTCCCAGCGGAACCCTGGGGAATACGCAGTATTTT. Its translation is CVSSQVPSGTLGNTQYF. The J gene is TRBJ1-5, the V gene TRBV4-1; TRBD2 is a possible D gene (5 bases). The last part of the DNA fits TRBJ2-3 better; the J call may be wrong. Germline-derived CDR1 and CDR2 are MGHRA and YSYEKL. The CDR3 runs 17 residues.

The rearrangement uses TRBV7-2 and TRBJ1-6; TRBD1 agrees at 9 bases. Germline CDR1 and CDR2: SGHTA and FQGNSA. This CDR3 has 14 residues. V lost 5 bases and J lost 12; bases outside the gene matches: 8. DNA of the CDR3: TGTGCCAGCAGCGTACCGGGACAGGGTGGACCCCTCCACTTT. Residues: CASSVPGQGGPLHF.

The chain carries TRBV12-3 or TRBV12-4 and TRBJ1-2; no reliable D call. V was clipped by 0 bases and J by 7 bases, with 3 bases between them. This CDR3 is built from 11 residues. The CDR3 protein is CASSLARGYTF. Here the CDR3 DNA reads TGTGCCAGCAGTTTAGCGCGTGGCTACACCTTC.

This clonotype has only a few counts. The V gene is TRBV4-2, the J gene TRBJ2-1; D is uncertain. The CDR3 extends over 17 amino acids. Germline-derived CDR1 and CDR2 are LGHNA and YNFKEQ. The V and J ends lost 2 bases and 0 bases respectively, with 14 bases between them. The CDR3: CASSQRTSASSYNEQFF. In nucleotides, the CDR3 is TGTGCCAGCAGCCAACGGACGTCCGCCAGCTCCTACAATGAGCAGTTCTTC.

The chain links TRBV7-9 to TRBJ2-1; 12 nucleotides line up with TRBD2. J gave up 7 bases and V 5 bases, and 12 bases lay outside the gene matches. The CDR3 is 17 residues long. Germline assignment: CDR1 SEHNR and CDR2 FQNEAQ (reference sequence). In DNA form, the CDR3 reads TGTGCCAGCAGCCAGACTAGCGGGAGATTGGGGACGAATGAGCAGTTCTTC. It encodes CASSQTSGRLGTNEQFF.

The chain recombines TRBV11-2 with TRBJ2-7, with 7 bases fitting TRBD2. The CDR3 has 15 residues. J gave up 3 bases and V 1 base, and 6 bases lay outside the gene matches. Germline V lookup: CDR1 SGHAT, CDR2 FQNNGV. The CDR3 loop is CASSLASSGYYEQYF. CDR3 in DNA: TGTGCCAGCAGCTTAGCCTCTAGCGGATACTACGAGCAGTACTTC.

The chain couples TRBV20-1 to TRBJ1-5; 8 bases align to TRBD1. Germline V gene lookup returns CDR1 DFQATT and CDR2 SNEGSKA (reference sequence). The CDR3 runs 18 residues. Trimming at V came to 4 bases and at J to 0 bases, leaving 14 bases not matched to a gene. In DNA, the CDR3 is TGCAGTGCTACGGACAGGGACCCAACCGTTTATAGCAATCAGCCCCAGCATTTT. The encoded protein is CSATDRDPTVYSNQPQHF.